These 3 T cell receptor beta chains share one sample of origin, sequenced in a study of shared clonotypes between healthy human individuals. Assay used: immunoSEQ multiplex PCR; TCRdb lists only in-frame clones, some missing. The table lists millions of clones, approximately 95% of them singletons. The sequencing sample was made of naive CD4+ T cells from PBMCs. Regarding subset: CD45RA+ positively selected. These receptors originate from a man aged 18 to 35 in good health. Some clones in this sample may be carry-over from other donors' samples.

The chain is built from TRBV7-2 and TRBJ2-7; the match to TRBD2 covers 9 bases. Germline lookup yields CDR1 SGHTA and CDR2 FQGNSA. V lost 1 base to trimming and J lost 2 bases; unmatched junction nucleotides: 3. The CDR3 has 15 amino acids. The CDR3 is CASSLDGGRAYEQYF. The CDR3, as DNA: TGTGCCAGCAGCTTAGATGGCGGGAGGGCCTACGAGCAGTACTTC.

This clone was observed a single time. This chain joins TRBV28 and TRBJ2-3, with D uncertain. The CDR3 has 12 residues. The V end lost 9 bases, the J end lost 0 bases, and 7 bases lay between the germline ends. CDR1 MDHEN and CDR2 SYDVKM come from the germline V gene. The CDR3 loop reads CASADSTDTQYF. The CDR3 DNA is TGTGCCAGTGCGGACAGCACAGATACGCAGTATTTT.

The chain uses TRBV7-2 and TRBJ2-7; tentatively, D is TRBD1 (6 bases). The CDR3 totals 15 residues. Germline V gene data show CDR1 as SGHTA and CDR2 as FQGNSA. V gave up 5 bases and J gave up 6 bases, with 20 bases separating them. CDR3 sequence reads: CASSPRTALRVEQYF. The CDR3 DNA reads as TGTGCCAGCAGCCCGAGGACAGCCCTTCGCGTCGAGCAGTACTTC.